Listed below are T cell receptor beta chains from one sample, sequenced in a study of cytomegalovirus exposure and HLA in healthy donors. Assay: immunoSEQ multiplex PCR; the TCRdb copy retains only in-frame clones and omits some. The table has 200,000 to 250,000 clones, approximately 87% seen once. Sequenced input: PBMCs. Source of these receptors: a man younger than 35 in good health and CMV-seronegative. Each CDR3 is given with its conserved first and last residue. D genes are given only for firm matches. Rows give clone size only sometimes, using once, few, many, or a class for an expanded clone.

D gene,J gene,V gene,clone size,CDR3 protein,CDR3 DNA
-,TRBJ2-7,TRBV19,-,CASRRSTSHAGEQYF,TGTGCCAGTCGGCGTTCCACGTCTCACGCAGGCGAGCAGTACTTC
TRBD2,TRBJ2-1,TRBV9,-,CASSDGLAETYNEQFF,TGTGCCAGCAGCGATGGACTAGCGGAGACCTACAATGAGCAGTTCTTC
TRBD1,TRBJ2-7,TRBV10-1,few,CASSPRTGGEQYF,TGCGCCAGCAGTCCCAGAACAGGGGGCGAGCAGTACTTC
TRBD2,TRBJ2-7,TRBV7-9,-,CASSLAGTSGYEQYF,TGTGCCAGCAGCTTAGCCGGGACTAGCGGCTACGAGCAGTACTTC
-,TRBJ2-7,TRBV7-2,-,CASSPQEYEQYF,TGTGCCAGCAGCCCCCAGGAATACGAGCAGTACTTC
TRBD1,TRBJ1-1,TRBV18,-,CASAVPQGAEAFF,TGTGCCAGCGCGGTGCCCCAGGGGGCTGAAGCTTTCTTT
-,TRBJ2-3,TRBV18,-,CASSPSLARTDTQYF,TGTGCCAGCTCACCAAGTCTAGCCCGCACAGATACGCAGTATTTT
TRBD1,TRBJ2-7,TRBV15,-,CATRNDREDSYEQYF,TGTGCCACCAGGAACGACAGGGAAGACTCCTACGAGCAGTACTTC
TRBD1,TRBJ1-1,TRBV7-9,once,CASSSNPGQEAFF,TGTGCCAGCAGCTCTAATCCGGGACAGGAAGCTTTCTTT
-,TRBJ2-5,TRBV5-1,-,CASSLGFSYQETQYF,TGCGCCAGCAGCTTGGGATTTAGTTACCAAGAGACCCAGTACTTC